One and the same sample provided the 29 T cell receptor beta chains below, sequenced in a study of T cell repertoires in cytomegalovirus infection. A single record per CDR3 protein comes from TCRdb applying MiXCR to the reads. Of about 360,000 distinct CDR3 sequences listed, approximately 35% were seen once; the top ten hold about 14%. No antigen has been identified for these receptors. The starting material was cultured PBMCs, obtained from culture after CMV antigen stimulation. Receptor source: a human donor in good health (CMV status not recorded). Some clones in this sample may be carry-over from other donors' samples.

This sequence joins TRBV20-1 and TRBJ2-1; TRBD2 might be the D (5 bases). The CDR3 spans 15 residues. Trimming took 0 bases from V and 6 from J, leaving 15 bases between them. The germline gives CDR1 DFQATT, CDR2 SNEGSKA (reference sequence). DNA for the CDR3: TGCAGTGCTAGAGATAGACTGGGAGCGACCAATGAGCAGTTCTTC. Translation: CSARDRLGATNEQFF.

This clonotype was seen a few times. The rearrangement joins TRBV27 to TRBJ2-6; D is ambiguous. Germline CDR1 MNHEY, CDR2 SMNVEV (reference sequence). CDR3 size: 15 residues. Trimming pared 5 bases from V and 4 bases from J, leaving 12 bases between. The DNA of the CDR3 is TGTGCCAGCAGTCTACTAACCACAGGGGCCAACGTCCTGACTTTC. The encoded protein is CASSLLTTGANVLTF.

This clonotype was detected a few times. The chain uses TRBV7-9 and TRBJ2-5; D uncertain. This CDR3 has 14 amino acids. Per germline, CDR1 SEHNR and CDR2 FQNEAQ (reference sequence). With 2 bases removed from V and 5 bases from J, the gap between germline ends came to 12 bases. The CDR3 reads CASSLRQGKETQYF. CDR3 bases: TGTGCCAGCAGCTTACGTCAAGGCAAGGAGACCCAGTACTTC.

The chain employs TRBV12-5 and TRBJ2-3; perhaps TRBD1 as D (5 bases). V lost 7 bases, J lost 4 bases, and 18 bases lay in between. From germline, CDR1 is LGHNT and CDR2 FRNRAP. The CDR3 contains 15 residues. CDR3 residues: CASAPGASRSDTQYF. The CDR3 DNA reads TGTGCTAGTGCCCCTGGGGCTAGTCGATCAGATACGCAGTATTTT. Together with reference TRBV12-5 and TRBJ2-3, the CDR3 gives the full variable domain: DARVTQTPRHKVTEMGQEVTMRCQPILGHNTVFWYRQTMMQGLELLAYFRNRAPLDDSGMPKDRFSAEMPDATLATLKIQPSEPRDSAVYFCASAPGASRSDTQYFGPGTRLTVL.

The rearrangement uses TRBV7-9 and TRBJ1-5; no firm D call. V lost 4 bases and J 10 bases, leaving 8 bases between the germline ends. Germline loops: CDR1 SEHNR, CDR2 FQNEAQ (reference sequence). This CDR3 comprises 11 residues. CDR3 sequence (DNA): TGTGCCAGCAGCTCGGGGTATCCCCAGCATTTT. Encoded protein: CASSSGYPQHF.

The V and J genes are TRBV10-3 and TRBJ2-3; TRBD2 agrees at 10 bases. The CDR3 contains 14 residues. Germline CDR1 and CDR2: ENHRY and SYGVKD. The V gene end was trimmed by 5 bases and the J gene end by 5 bases; junction bases not matched to a gene: 4. The CDR3 DNA sequence: TGTGCCATCAGTCTAGCGGGAGCGGAAGATACGCAGTATTTT. Its protein product is CAISLAGAEDTQYF.

This clonotype was seen a handful of times. The chain has TRBV29-1 and TRBJ2-7, with D possibly being TRBD1 (6 bases). The CDR3 is 14 residues long. CDR1 is SQVTM and CDR2 is ANQGSEA in the germline V gene. Trimming took 1 base from V and 2 from J, leaving 12 bases between them. The CDR3 reads CSVEGSGHPYEQYF. Here the CDR3 DNA reads TGCAGCGTTGAAGGCTCGGGACACCCCTACGAGCAGTACTTC.

The chain links TRBV5-1 to TRBJ2-3; TRBD2 matches 9 bases. The germline V gene has CDR1 SGHRS and CDR2 YFSETQ. Trimming cost V 0 bases and J 2 bases; bases outside gene matches: 4. CDR3 length: 16 residues. The CDR3 sequence is CASSLGGRASTDTQYF. The CDR3 coding sequence is TGCGCCAGCAGCTTGGGCGGGAGGGCCTCCACAGATACGCAGTATTTT.

There are many counts of this clonotype. The rearrangement uses TRBV12-3 or TRBV12-4 and TRBJ2-5, with 7 bases fitting TRBD1. The CDR3 is 16 amino acids. Trimming at V came to 9 bases and at J to 5 bases, leaving 18 bases not matched to a gene. The CDR3 sequence: CASSAGTVTWGETQYF. The CDR3 DNA follows: TGTGCCAGTTCGGCCGGGACAGTAACTTGGGGGGAGACCCAGTACTTC.

This clonotype was picked up many times. J is TRBJ1-5 and V is TRBV19; weak D call: TRBD1 (5 bases). The CDR3 is 17 residues long. With 2 bases removed from V and 1 base from J, the gap between germline ends came to 15 bases. Germline CDR1 and CDR2: LNHDA and SQIVND (reference sequence). The CDR3 region is CASSIWRGRLSNQPQHF. CDR3 in DNA: TGTGCCAGTAGTATATGGCGGGGACGGCTAAGCAATCAGCCCCAGCATTTT.

The chain links TRBV25-1 to TRBJ1-1; the D gene is possibly TRBD1 (5 bases). V lost 7 bases and J lost 5, with 14 bases in between. CDR1 is MGHDK, CDR2 SYGVNS, per germline. The CDR3 runs 13 residues. The DNA of the CDR3 is TGTGCCAGCAAGGCGGGGGGAGGTACTGAAGCTTTCTTT. Protein sequence: CASKAGGGTEAFF.

V is TRBV27 and J is TRBJ2-1, with TRBD2 matching 10 bases. With V trimmed by 7 bases and J by 8 bases, 14 bases remained unmatched. Germline-derived CDR1 and CDR2 are MNHEY and SMNVEV (reference sequence). The CDR3 extends over 16 amino acids. The DNA for the CDR3 is TGTGCCAGCACTCCTACTAGCGGGGTGCTGCACGATGAGCAGTTCTTC. Translating gives CASTPTSGVLHDEQFF.

The V call is TRBV6-2 or TRBV6-3, the J call TRBJ2-3, with D possibly TRBD2 on 6 matching bases. Trimming cost V 5 bases and J 1 base, with 13 bases left between them. The CDR3 sequence is 15 residues long. Germline V gives CDR1 MNHEY, CDR2 SVGEGT. The CDR3 DNA reads TGTGCCAGCAGTCCTCTTGGGGAGGGCACAGATACGCAGTATTTT. It is translated as CASSPLGEGTDTQYF.

Only a few counts were recorded for this clonotype. The chain carries TRBV19 and TRBJ2-1, with 9 bases matching TRBD2. In germline, CDR1 is LNHDA, CDR2 SQIVND (reference sequence). The CDR3 spans 16 residues. CDR3 region: CAQRREGLILSNEQFF. The CDR3 nucleotides are TGTGCTCAAAGGCGGGAGGGCCTGATCTTAAGCAATGAGCAGTTCTTC.

This clonotype was counted ten times or more. The chain has TRBV2 and TRBJ2-1; 8 bases align to TRBD2. The CDR3 consists of 18 residues. Germline lookup yields CDR1 SNHLY and CDR2 FYNNEI. The V segment lost 5 bases and the J segment 4 bases; nucleotides outside the gene matches: 16. The CDR3 DNA is TGTGCCAGCAGTCCCCTAAGGGGAGGCGGGAGGCGGTACAATGAGCAGTTCTTC. Its translation: CASSPLRGGGRRYNEQFF.

This clonotype was counted only a few times. The genes are TRBV28 and TRBJ1-1, with D possibly TRBD1 on 6 matching bases. V gave up 7 bases and J gave up 4 bases, with 10 bases separating them. Germline CDR1 MDHEN, CDR2 SYDVKM. The CDR3 is 12 amino acids. The CDR3 region has the DNA TGTGCCAGCAATCAGGGGCTCACTGAAGCTTTCTTT. Protein sequence: CASNQGLTEAFF.

This clonotype has just a few counts. The chain has TRBV10-3 and TRBJ2-1, with 7 nucleotides matching TRBD2. Germline V CDR1 and CDR2: ENHRY, SYGVKD. Trimming took 4 bases from V and 1 from J; bases not matched to a gene: 13. The CDR3 runs 18 residues. As DNA, the CDR3 is TGTGCCATCAGTGTCCTGACGAGTAGCGGGTGGTCCTACAATGAGCAGTTCTTC. Protein sequence: CAISVLTSSGWSYNEQFF.

This rearrangement joins TRBV29-1 to TRBJ2-1, with 7 positions matching TRBD1. With V trimmed by 7 bases and J by 9 bases, 15 bases remained unmatched. CDR1 and CDR2 (germline): SQVTM, ANQGSEA. This CDR3 has 14 amino acids. In nucleotides, the CDR3 is TGCAGCGCGACAGGGTCGGGGTTTTGGCCTGAGCAGTTCTTC. It codes for CSATGSGFWPEQFF.

The chain has TRBV7-2 and TRBJ1-3; D uncertain. V was clipped by 4 bases and J by 1 base, with 11 bases between them. From germline, CDR1 is SGHTA and CDR2 FQGNSA. The length of the CDR3 is 15 residues. CDR3 loop: CTSSSQTGSGNTIYF. CDR3 bases: TGTACCAGCAGCTCCCAGACGGGGTCTGGAAACACCATATATTTT.

This clonotype was observed many times. The rearrangement links TRBV7-2 to TRBJ2-3; D might be TRBD2 (6 bases). Trimming left V 5 bases short and J 1 base short, with 19 bases between. Germline values: CDR1 SGHTA, CDR2 FQGNSA. The CDR3 consists of 17 residues. The CDR3 DNA reads as TGTGCCAGCAGCGAACCTCCCGGGAGCCCTCGCACAGATACGCAGTATTTT. Its protein product is CASSEPPGSPRTDTQYF.

This clonotype occurred a few times. The chain carries TRBV30 and TRBJ2-7, with D possibly being TRBD2 (5 bases). Trimming left V 1 base short and J 2 bases short, with 6 bases between. Germline assignment: CDR1 GTSNPN and CDR2 SVGIG (reference sequence). The CDR3 runs to 12 residues. CDR3 protein: CAWSGTAYEQYV. The CDR3 bases are TGTGCCTGGAGTGGGACTGCCTACGAGCAGTACGTC.

V usage is TRBV4-3 and J usage is TRBJ1-1; D ambiguous. This CDR3 has 16 amino acids. Germline assignment: CDR1 LGHNA and CDR2 YSLEER. V was shortened by 1 base and J by 1 base, with 13 bases between the two germline ends. This chain's CDR3 is CASSQAAFLQNTEAFF. In DNA, the CDR3 is TGCGCCAGCAGCCAAGCAGCTTTTTTACAGAACACTGAAGCTTTCTTT.

This clonotype occurred a few times. The rearrangement joins TRBV5-1 to TRBJ2-7; D is possibly TRBD2 (5 bases). V dropped 0 bases and J dropped 5 bases, with 15 bases sitting between them. Germline CDR1 SGHRS, CDR2 YFSETQ. The CDR3 totals 15 residues. Written as DNA, the CDR3 is TGCGCCAGCAGCTTGGACCGGGGTCCTTTCAACGAGCAGTACTTC. Its translation: CASSLDRGPFNEQYF.

The table lists this clonotype with many counts. The chain couples TRBV5-1 to TRBJ1-1; 7 bases match TRBD1. Germline V CDR1 and CDR2: SGHRS, YFSETQ. The CDR3 totals 12 residues. V lost 1 base and J lost 7; bases outside the gene matches: 1. The CDR3 region is CASSLRGLEAFF. The CDR3 DNA sequence: TGCGCCAGCAGCTTGAGGGGGCTTGAAGCTTTCTTT.

J is TRBJ2-5 and V is TRBV9, with no clear D. Trimming took 0 bases from V and 4 from J, leaving 13 bases between them. Germline loops: CDR1 SGDLS, CDR2 YYNGEE. The CDR3 has 15 residues. The CDR3, as DNA: TGTGCCAGCAGCGTAGGTAACCCTCCGGGAGAGACCCAGTACTTC. This sequence encodes CASSVGNPPGETQYF.

The chain uses TRBV20-1 and TRBJ1-6; D uncertain. Germline CDR1 DFQATT, CDR2 SNEGSKA (reference sequence). This CDR3 is 13 amino acids long. The germline V and J ends were trimmed by 3 bases and 8 bases, with 11 bases remaining between them. The CDR3 DNA follows: TGCAGTGCTAGTAGGGAGTCGGATTCACCCCTCCACTTT. This gives the protein CSASRESDSPLHF.

This clonotype has only a few counts. V and J are TRBV7-6 and TRBJ1-2, with TRBD1 matching 7 bases. Unmatched junction bases numbered 14, after V lost 4 bases and J lost 6 bases. Germline V CDR1 and CDR2: SGHVS, FNYEAQ. The CDR3 contains 16 residues. DNA of the CDR3: TGTGCCAGCAGCTCCCCGACAGGGTTAATCATACATGGCTACACCTTC. Residues: CASSSPTGLIIHGYTF.

This sequence joins TRBV25-1 and TRBJ2-1; 8 bases are a match to TRBD2. The CDR3 sequence is 15 residues long. From germline, CDR1 is MGHDK and CDR2 SYGVNS. Germline trimming cut 5 bases from V and 9 bases from J; bases unmatched to any gene: 12. CDR3 in amino acids: CASSRSSGSTGEQFF. The CDR3 DNA reads TGTGCCAGCAGTAGGTCGAGCGGGAGTACGGGTGAGCAGTTCTTC.

This clonotype was observed a few times. The rearrangement links TRBV7-9 to TRBJ1-5; TRBD1 might be the D (6 bases). CDR3 size: 15 residues. Trimming stripped 8 bases from V and 1 base from J, with 15 bases between. Germline values: CDR1 SEHNR, CDR2 FQNEAQ (reference sequence). The CDR3 sequence: CASGEDSRSNQPQHF. The DNA of the CDR3 is TGTGCCAGCGGGGAGGACAGCAGGAGCAATCAGCCCCAGCATTTT.